A selection of T cell receptor beta chains follows, all from one sample in a study of cytomegalovirus exposure and HLA in healthy donors. Repertoires were generated with immunoSEQ multiplex PCR, while TCRdb's copy carries only in-frame clones and drops some. The sample records approximately 65,000 clones, about 94% being singletons. Sequencing was done on a sample of PBMCs. All receptors derive from a woman between 18 and 29 years old in good health and CMV-seronegative. Both conserved end residues are part of each CDR3. The order of the fields is CDR3 DNA, CDR3 protein, J gene, V gene, D gene, CDR3 length, clone size. A D gene is named only where the DNA matches it firmly. Part of the rows lack a size; the others show once, few, many or a class for expanded clones.

CDR3nt: TGTGCCAGTAGTGACGGGGTGGGTGAAGCTTTCTTT
CDR3aa: CASSDGVGEAFF
j_gene: TRBJ1-1
v_gene: TRBV19
d_gene: .
len: 12
abundance: medium-sized

CDR3nt: TGTGCCAGCAGCTTAGGGACGGGGAGCAACTATGGCTACACCTTC
CDR3aa: CASSLGTGSNYGYTF
j_gene: TRBJ1-2
v_gene: TRBV13
d_gene: .
len: 15
abundance: .

CDR3nt: TGTGCCAGCAGACCGGGGGGGGGCCAGACCCAGTACTTC
CDR3aa: CASRPGGGQTQYF
j_gene: TRBJ2-5
v_gene: TRBV6-1
d_gene: TRBD2
len: 13
abundance: .

CDR3nt: TGCGCCAGCAGCCAAGGGACATCAACTAATGAAAAACTGTTTTTT
CDR3aa: CASSQGTSTNEKLFF
j_gene: TRBJ1-4
v_gene: TRBV4-3
d_gene: .
len: 15
abundance: .

CDR3nt: TGTGCCAGCAGTGACGGACAGGGGAACACCATATATTTT
CDR3aa: CASSDGQGNTIYF
j_gene: TRBJ1-3
v_gene: TRBV2
d_gene: TRBD1
len: 13
abundance: .

CDR3nt: TGTGCCAGCAGCTTAGATCGAGCGGGGAACACCGGGGAGCTGTTTTTT
CDR3aa: CASSLDRAGNTGELFF
j_gene: TRBJ2-2
v_gene: TRBV11-2
d_gene: .
len: 16
abundance: .

CDR3nt: TGTGCCAGCAGTGTGGGGGGCGACAGGGGGCGTCCAGATACGCAGTATTTT
CDR3aa: CASSVGGDRGRPDTQYF
j_gene: TRBJ2-3
v_gene: TRBV25-1
d_gene: TRBD1
len: 17
abundance: once

CDR3nt: TGTGCCAGCAGCTTAGGCCTCCGCTACGAGCAGTACTTC
CDR3aa: CASSLGLRYEQYF
j_gene: TRBJ2-7
v_gene: TRBV13
d_gene: .
len: 13
abundance: .

CDR3nt: TGTGCCAGCAGCCGTACGGACAGGGGGCGGAGTGAAGCTTTCTTT
CDR3aa: CASSRTDRGRSEAFF
j_gene: TRBJ1-1
v_gene: TRBV6-6
d_gene: TRBD1
len: 15
abundance: .

CDR3nt: TGTGCCAGCAGCTCCCGCTCCTACGAGCAGTACTTC
CDR3aa: CASSSRSYEQYF
j_gene: TRBJ2-7
v_gene: TRBV5-5
d_gene: .
len: 12
abundance: .

CDR3nt: TGTGCCAGCAGCTCGAGCGGGAGTCTGACAGATACGCAGTATTTT
CDR3aa: CASSSSGSLTDTQYF
j_gene: TRBJ2-3
v_gene: TRBV7-3
d_gene: TRBD2
len: 15
abundance: .

CDR3nt: TGTGCCAGCAGTTTCCACAGGTTGGCAAACACCATATATTTT
CDR3aa: CASSFHRLANTIYF
j_gene: TRBJ1-3
v_gene: TRBV27
d_gene: .
len: 14
abundance: .

CDR3nt: TGTGCCAGCAGCGTACAGCGGGAGGGCCCCGGGGAGCTGTTTTTT
CDR3aa: CASSVQREGPGELFF
j_gene: TRBJ2-2
v_gene: TRBV9
d_gene: TRBD2
len: 15
abundance: .

CDR3nt: TGCACCAGCAGCCAAGAGAGGCTAGCGGCCTACAATGAGCAGTTCTTC
CDR3aa: CTSSQERLAAYNEQFF
j_gene: TRBJ2-1
v_gene: TRBV1
d_gene: .
len: 16
abundance: .

CDR3nt: TGTGCCAGCAGTGACCCGGCAGGGGCTGGGGCCAACGTCCTGACTTTC
CDR3aa: CASSDPAGAGANVLTF
j_gene: TRBJ2-6
v_gene: TRBV6-4
d_gene: .
len: 16
abundance: .

CDR3nt: TGTGCCATCAGTGCGACAGGCCCGAACACTGAAGCTTTCTTT
CDR3aa: CAISATGPNTEAFF
j_gene: TRBJ1-1
v_gene: TRBV10-3
d_gene: .
len: 14
abundance: .

CDR3nt: TGTGCCAGTAGTATTGGTCAGGGTTGGGAGACCCAGTACTTC
CDR3aa: CASSIGQGWETQYF
j_gene: TRBJ2-5
v_gene: TRBV19
d_gene: .
len: 14
abundance: .

CDR3nt: TGTGCCAGCTCACCGGAGGGTTGGGCCGAAGCTTTCTTT
CDR3aa: CASSPEGWAEAFF
j_gene: TRBJ1-1
v_gene: TRBV18
d_gene: .
len: 13
abundance: .

CDR3nt: TGCGCCAGCAGCCAAGAGGAGAGCGGTAATTCACCCCTCCACTTT
CDR3aa: CASSQEESGNSPLHF
j_gene: TRBJ1-6
v_gene: TRBV4-3
d_gene: .
len: 15
abundance: .